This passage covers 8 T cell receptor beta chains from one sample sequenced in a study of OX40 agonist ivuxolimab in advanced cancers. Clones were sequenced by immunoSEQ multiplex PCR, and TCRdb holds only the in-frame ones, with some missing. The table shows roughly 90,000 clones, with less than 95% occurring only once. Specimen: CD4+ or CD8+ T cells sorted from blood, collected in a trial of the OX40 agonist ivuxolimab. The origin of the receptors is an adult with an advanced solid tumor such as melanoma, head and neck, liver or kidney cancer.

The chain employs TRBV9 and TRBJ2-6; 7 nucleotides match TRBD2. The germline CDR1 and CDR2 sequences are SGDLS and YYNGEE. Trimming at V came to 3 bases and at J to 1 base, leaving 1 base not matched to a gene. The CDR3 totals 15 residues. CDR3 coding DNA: TGTGCCAGCAGCGCTAGCGGTTCTGGGGCCAACGTCCTGACTTTC. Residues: CASSASGSGANVLTF.

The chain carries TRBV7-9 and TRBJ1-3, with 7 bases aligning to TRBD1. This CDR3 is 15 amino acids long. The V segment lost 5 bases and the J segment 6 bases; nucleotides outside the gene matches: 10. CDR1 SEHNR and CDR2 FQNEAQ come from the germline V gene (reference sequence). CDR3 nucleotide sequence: TGTGCCAGCAGCCAGGGACAGACGGTAGCAAACACCATATATTTT. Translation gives CASSQGQTVANTIYF.

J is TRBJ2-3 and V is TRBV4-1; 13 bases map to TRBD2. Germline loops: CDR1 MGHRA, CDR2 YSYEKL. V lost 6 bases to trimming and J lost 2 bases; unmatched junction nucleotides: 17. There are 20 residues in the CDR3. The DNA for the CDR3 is TGCGCCAGCAGGGGGATACCTCGGACTAGCGGGAGCTCCTCCACAGATACGCAGTATTTT. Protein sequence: CASRGIPRTSGSSSTDTQYF.

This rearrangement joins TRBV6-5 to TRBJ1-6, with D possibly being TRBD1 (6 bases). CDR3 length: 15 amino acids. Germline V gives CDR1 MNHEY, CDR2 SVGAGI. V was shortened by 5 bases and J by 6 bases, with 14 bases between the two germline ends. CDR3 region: CASSPSGGANSPLHF. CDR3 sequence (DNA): TGTGCCAGCAGTCCCTCGGGGGGGGCTAATTCACCCCTCCACTTT.

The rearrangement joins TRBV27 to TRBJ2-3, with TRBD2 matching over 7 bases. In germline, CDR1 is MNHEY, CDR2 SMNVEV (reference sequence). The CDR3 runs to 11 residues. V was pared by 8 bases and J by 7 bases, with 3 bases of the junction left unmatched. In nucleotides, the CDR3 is TGTGCCAGCCGAGCGGGGCATACGCAGTATTTT. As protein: CASRAGHTQYF.

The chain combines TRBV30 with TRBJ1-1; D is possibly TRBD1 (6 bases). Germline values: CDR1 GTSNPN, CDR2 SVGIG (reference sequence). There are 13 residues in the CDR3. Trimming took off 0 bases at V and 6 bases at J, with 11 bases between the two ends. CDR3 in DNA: TGTGCCTGGAGTGTTGGGGGGGCTGCTGAAGCTTTCTTT. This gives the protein CAWSVGGAAEAFF.

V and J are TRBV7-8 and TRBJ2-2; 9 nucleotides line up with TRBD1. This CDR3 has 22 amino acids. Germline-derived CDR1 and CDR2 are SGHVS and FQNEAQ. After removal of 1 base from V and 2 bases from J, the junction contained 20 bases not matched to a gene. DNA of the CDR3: TGTGCCAGCAGCTTAGATCGCCACCCGGGACAGGGTACGGTTCACAACACCGGGGAGCTGTTTTTT. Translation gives CASSLDRHPGQGTVHNTGELFF.

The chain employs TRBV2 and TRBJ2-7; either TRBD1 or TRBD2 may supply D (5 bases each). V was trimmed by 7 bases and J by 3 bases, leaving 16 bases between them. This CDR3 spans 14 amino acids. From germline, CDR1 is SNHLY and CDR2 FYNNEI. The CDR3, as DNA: TGTGCCAGCATTTTAAAGGGGACGGGCTACGAGCAGTACTTC. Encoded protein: CASILKGTGYEQYF. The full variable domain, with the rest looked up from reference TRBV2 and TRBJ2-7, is EPEVTQTPSHQVTQMGQEVILRCVPISNHLYFYWYRQILGQKVEFLVSFYNNEISEKSEIFDDQFSVERPDGSNFTLKIRSTKLEDSAMYFCASILKGTGYEQYFGPGTRLTVT.